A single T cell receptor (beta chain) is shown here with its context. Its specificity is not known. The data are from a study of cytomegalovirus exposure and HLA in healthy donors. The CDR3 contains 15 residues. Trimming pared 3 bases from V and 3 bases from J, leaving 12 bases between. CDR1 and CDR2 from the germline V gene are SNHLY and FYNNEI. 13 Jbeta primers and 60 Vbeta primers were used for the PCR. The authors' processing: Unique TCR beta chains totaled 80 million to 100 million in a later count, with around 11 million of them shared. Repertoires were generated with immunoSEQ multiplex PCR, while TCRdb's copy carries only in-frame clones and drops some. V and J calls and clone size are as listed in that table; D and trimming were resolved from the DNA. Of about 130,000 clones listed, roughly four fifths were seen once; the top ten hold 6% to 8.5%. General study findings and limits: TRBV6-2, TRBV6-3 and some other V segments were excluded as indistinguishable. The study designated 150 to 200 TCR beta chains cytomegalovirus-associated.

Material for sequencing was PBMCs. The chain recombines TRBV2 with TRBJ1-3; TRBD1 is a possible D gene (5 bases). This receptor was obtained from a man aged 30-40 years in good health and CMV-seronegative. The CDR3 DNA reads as TGTGCCAGCAGTGATATGAGGGGAGGTGGAAACACCATATATTTT. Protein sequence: CASSDMRGGGNTIYF.